These 23 T cell receptor beta chains share one sample of origin, sequenced in a study of blood T cells in healthy people across ages. Using a J-beta primer mix together with a sample-barcoded 5' primer, a second PCR was run for about 6 to 12 cycles. Each CDR3 protein is one row after TCRdb ran MiXCR on the 5' RACE reads. This table has around 690,000 distinct CDR3 sequences, roughly 50% appearing once. The specimen sequenced was blood. Receptors were obtained from a man in his 60s in good health.

The chain has TRBV27 and TRBJ2-5; 11 bases line up with TRBD2. Germline-derived CDR1 and CDR2 are MNHEY and SMNVEV (reference sequence). The length of the CDR3 is 15 residues. The V segment lost 5 bases and the J segment 7 bases; nucleotides outside the gene matches: 9. The CDR3 sequence is CASSLGLAGGATQYF. As DNA, the CDR3 is TGTGCCAGCAGTCTCGGACTAGCGGGTGGGGCGACCCAGTACTTC.

The chain carries TRBV5-1 and TRBJ1-2; 7 nucleotides match TRBD1. The germline CDR1 and CDR2 sequences are SGHRS and YFSETQ. V shed 4 bases, J shed 8 bases, and the junction held 14 bases outside the gene matches. There are 15 residues in the CDR3. The CDR3 DNA is TGCGCCAGCAGCGAACAAGCCGGGACAGCTAACGGCTACACCTTC. It encodes CASSEQAGTANGYTF.

CDR3 coding DNA: TGCGCCAGCAAATGGCAGGGAAACACAGATACGCAGTATTTT. Residues: CASKWQGNTDTQYF. This chain uses TRBV5-1 with TRBJ2-3; D is possibly TRBD1 (5 bases). The CDR3 contains 14 residues. Germline V gene lookup returns CDR1 SGHRS and CDR2 YFSETQ. Trimming took 6 bases from V and 2 from J, leaving 13 bases between them.

This clonotype showed up just a few times. The J gene is TRBJ2-3, the V gene TRBV5-1, with 7 nucleotides matching TRBD1. Germline V lookup: CDR1 SGHRS, CDR2 YFSETQ. Trimming removed 0 bases from V and 1 base from J; junction bases left unmatched: 2. The CDR3 sequence is 15 residues long. The CDR3 sequence is CASSLEGARTDTQYF. The CDR3, as DNA: TGCGCCAGCAGCTTGGAGGGGGCGCGCACAGATACGCAGTATTTT.

J is TRBJ1-5 and V is TRBV5-1, with D unclear. Germline V gene data show CDR1 as SGHRS and CDR2 as YFSETQ. The CDR3 has 15 residues. Between the trimmed V and J ends, which lost 2 bases and 5 bases, there was a span of 14 bases. The CDR3 bases are TGCGCCAGCAGCTTTGGGGTAGGTAAGGATCAGCCCCAGCATTTT. Its translation: CASSFGVGKDQPQHF.

This clonotype was seen only a few times. This sequence joins TRBV7-8 and TRBJ2-1; 7 bases agree with TRBD1. V was pared by 5 bases and J by 0 bases, with 10 bases of the junction left unmatched. CDR3 length: 17 amino acids. Looked up from germline, CDR1 is SGHVS and CDR2 is FQNEAQ. The CDR3, as DNA: TGTGCCAGCAGCGCGCGGACAGGCCAGAGCTCCTACAATGAGCAGTTCTTC. It encodes CASSARTGQSSYNEQFF. Drawing the rest from reference TRBV7-8 and TRBJ2-1, the complete variable domain is GAGVSQSPRYKVAKRGQDVALRCDPISGHVSLFWYQQALGQGPEFLTYFQNEAQLDKSGLPSDRFFAERPEGSVSTLKIQRTQQEDSAVYLCASSARTGQSSYNEQFFGPGTRLTVL.

V usage is TRBV20-1 and J usage is TRBJ2-7; perhaps D is TRBD1 or TRBD2 (6 bases each). Germline V gives CDR1 DFQATT, CDR2 SNEGSKA (reference sequence). V gave up 1 base and J gave up 0 bases, with 10 bases separating them. There are 14 residues in the CDR3. The CDR3 DNA reads as TGCAGTGCTAGAGGGGGGGCCGTCTCCTACGAGCAGTACTTC. This codes for CSARGGAVSYEQYF.

This chain links TRBV29-1 with TRBJ2-2; TRBD2 is a possible D gene (5 bases). CDR1 SQVTM and CDR2 ANQGSEA come from the germline V gene. The CDR3 sequence is 12 residues long. The germline V and J ends were trimmed by 3 bases and 5 bases, with 7 bases remaining between them. CDR3 region: CSVDGGTGELFF. As DNA, the CDR3 is TGCAGCGTTGACGGCGGGACCGGGGAGCTGTTTTTT.

The chain carries TRBV6-6 and TRBJ1-1; D uncertain. V was shortened by 3 bases and J by 6 bases, with 8 bases between the two germline ends. The CDR3 runs to 12 residues. Germline V gives CDR1 MNHNY, CDR2 SVGAGI (reference sequence). The CDR3 loop is CASSYRGAEAFF. CDR3 coding DNA: TGTGCCAGCAGTTATCGGGGAGCTGAAGCTTTCTTT.

This clonotype was observed a single time. The rearrangement uses TRBV20-1 and TRBJ2-3; D possibly corresponds to TRBD2 (6 bases). CDR3 length equals 16 residues. V lost 6 bases to trimming and J lost 1 base, with 20 bases between them. The germline V gene has CDR1 DFQATT and CDR2 SNEGSKA (reference sequence). The CDR3 loop reads CSAPLKRALRTDTQYF. The CDR3 DNA follows: TGCAGTGCCCCCCTTAAGCGGGCCCTCCGCACAGATACGCAGTATTTT.

This clonotype came up a few times. This rearrangement joins TRBV10-3 to TRBJ2-2; no reliable D call. V lost 4 bases, J lost 5 bases, and 8 bases lay in between. Germline CDR1 ENHRY, CDR2 SYGVKD. The length of the CDR3 is 13 residues. Here the CDR3 DNA reads TGTGCCATCAGTGCCGTGAGAACCGGGGAGCTGTTTTTT. This encodes CAISAVRTGELFF.

The chain combines TRBV9 with TRBJ2-7; TRBD1 matches 7 bases. J gave up 3 bases and V 5 bases, and 8 bases lay outside the gene matches. Germline CDR1 SGDLS, CDR2 YYNGEE. The CDR3 totals 14 residues. The CDR3 DNA sequence: TGTGCCAGCAGTGCCCTCCGGGACAGCTACGAGCAGTACTTC. Its protein product is CASSALRDSYEQYF.

This rearrangement joins TRBV4-1 to TRBJ1-4, with 9 bases aligning to TRBD1. V dropped 8 bases and J dropped 8; count of bases not matched to a gene: 12. The germline V gene has CDR1 MGHRA and CDR2 YSYEKL. The CDR3 extends over 15 amino acids. In DNA, the CDR3 is TGCGCCAGCGGAGACCAACAGGGGGCTGGAGAAAAACTGTTTTTT. It translates to CASGDQQGAGEKLFF.

The CDR3 coding sequence is TGTGCCAGCAGCGTAGGTTGGGGACGGGAGACCCAGTACTTC. Protein: CASSVGWGRETQYF. The rearrangement links TRBV9 to TRBJ2-5, with D perhaps given as TRBD1 or TRBD2 (5 bases each). The V gene's germline CDR1 is SGDLS and CDR2 YYNGEE. Trimming stripped 0 bases from V and 5 bases from J, with 11 bases between. The CDR3 covers 14 residues.

The rearrangement links TRBV6-1 to TRBJ1-5; D gene uncertain. Germline CDR1 MNHNS, CDR2 SASEGT. Between the trimmed V and J ends, which lost 7 bases and 2 bases, there was a span of 15 bases. CDR3 size: 15 residues. CDR3: CASIVEGGGNQPQHF. DNA of the CDR3: TGTGCCAGCATTGTGGAGGGAGGCGGCAATCAGCCCCAGCATTTT.

This chain connects TRBV2 to TRBJ2-6, with 7 bases matching TRBD1. Germline V gives CDR1 SNHLY, CDR2 FYNNEI. The CDR3 contains 16 residues. V dropped 6 bases and J dropped 0; count of bases not matched to a gene: 5. The chain's CDR3 is CASSQQGNSGANVLTF. The CDR3 DNA reads as TGTGCCAGCAGCCAACAGGGGAACTCTGGGGCCAACGTCCTGACTTTC.

J is TRBJ2-5 and V is TRBV2, with 12 nucleotides matching TRBD2. Per germline, CDR1 SNHLY and CDR2 FYNNEI. The CDR3 contains 15 residues. V was clipped by 5 bases and J by 5 bases; unmatched bases: 6. The chain's CDR3 is CASSSGTSGRETQYF. CDR3 bases: TGTGCCAGCAGTTCCGGGACTAGCGGGCGGGAGACCCAGTACTTC.

The CDR3 sequence is CAISESHRVSEQYF. The CDR3 DNA reads as TGTGCCATCAGTGAGAGTCACAGGGTTTCCGAGCAGTACTTC. V is TRBV10-3 and J is TRBJ2-7; weak D call: TRBD1 (6 bases). The length of the CDR3 is 14 residues. Looked up from germline, CDR1 is ENHRY and CDR2 is SYGVKD. Trimming cost V 2 bases and J 6 bases, with 14 bases left between them.

This clonotype has just a few counts. The chain has TRBV24-1 and TRBJ2-3, with 8 bases that match TRBD2. Trimming cost V 7 bases and J 3 bases; bases outside gene matches: 11. CDR3 size: 16 residues. Germline V gene lookup returns CDR1 KGHDR and CDR2 SFDVKD. The CDR3 DNA follows: TGTGCCACCAGAAATTCGGGACTAGAGGGGACAGATACGCAGTATTTT. The encoded protein is CATRNSGLEGTDTQYF.

The table lists this clonotype with many counts. This chain links TRBV18 with TRBJ1-2, with 7 bases that match TRBD1. The CDR3 has 13 amino acids. CDR1 and CDR2 (germline): KGHSH, LQKENI. Trimming took 4 bases from V and 7 from J; bases not matched to a gene: 6. CDR3 sequence reads: CASSLGQDSGYTF. Here the CDR3 DNA reads TGTGCCAGCTCACTTGGACAGGATTCTGGCTACACCTTC.

This chain joins TRBV18 and TRBJ2-7, with 7 bases fitting TRBD1. V gave up 0 bases and J gave up 7 bases; unmatched junction bases: 6. Germline values: CDR1 KGHSH, CDR2 LQKENI. The CDR3 is 14 amino acids. In DNA, the CDR3 is TGTGCCAGCTCACCACCGACAGGGCGTCGGGAGCAGTACTTC. This codes for CASSPPTGRREQYF. The full variable domain, rest sourced from reference TRBV18 and TRBJ2-7, is NAGVMQNPRHLVRRRGQEARLRCSPMKGHSHVYWYRQLPEEGLKFMVYLQKENIIDESGMPKERFSAEFPKEGPSILRIQQVVRGDSAAYFCASSPPTGRREQYFGPGTRLTVT.

The chain is built from TRBV25-1 and TRBJ2-3; D unresolved. CDR3 length: 14 amino acids. Per germline, CDR1 MGHDK and CDR2 SYGVNS. Trimming left V 7 bases short and J 0 bases short, with 11 bases between. The DNA for the CDR3 is TGTGCCAGCACAGGAGTGATTAGCACAGATACGCAGTATTTT. This encodes CASTGVISTDTQYF.

This clonotype came up once. The chain couples TRBV5-1 to TRBJ2-3; 9 positions agree with TRBD2. This CDR3 has 16 residues. The germline gives CDR1 SGHRS, CDR2 YFSETQ. J lost 2 bases, V lost 2 bases, and 6 bases had no gene match. The CDR3 DNA sequence: TGCGCCAGCAGCTTCCTCCTAGCGGGGCCCACAGATACGCAGTATTTT. It specifies CASSFLLAGPTDTQYF.